The 7 T cell receptor beta chains below were found in one sample sequenced in a study of T cell responses to AZD1222 COVID-19 vaccine. Sequenced by immunoSEQ multiplex PCR; TCRdb stores in-frame clones only, minus some. The data contain 130,000 to 150,000 clones, about 91% of them seen just once; the ten biggest clones take up 3% to 4%. This sample comprised peripheral blood, obtained on day 0 of MenACWY control vaccination. The source of these receptors is an adult in good health.

The chain uses TRBV9 and TRBJ1-1; TRBD1 aligns across 8 bases. This CDR3 region has 15 residues. V shed 0 bases, J shed 5 bases, and the junction held 6 bases outside the gene matches. Germline V CDR1 and CDR2: SGDLS, YYNGEE. The CDR3 loop is CASSVGQGAGTEAFF. The CDR3 DNA reads as TGTGCCAGCAGCGTAGGGCAGGGGGCAGGGACTGAAGCTTTCTTT.

CDR3 amino acids: CASSQEKGPFNQPQHF. CDR3 DNA: TGCGCCAGCAGCCAAGAAAAGGGTCCTTTCAATCAGCCCCAGCATTTT. The J gene is TRBJ1-5, the V gene TRBV4-1; D is undetermined. The CDR3 length is 16 residues. Germline assignment: CDR1 MGHRA and CDR2 YSYEKL. The ends were cut back, 0 bases at V and 3 bases at J, with 12 bases in the middle.

In DNA, the CDR3 is TGCGCCAGCAGCCAAGGTCTAGCGGGTTTCTCCTACGAGCAGTACTTC. Translating gives CASSQGLAGFSYEQYF. This chain connects TRBV4-3 to TRBJ2-7; 8 bases agree with TRBD2. The germline CDR1 and CDR2 sequences are LGHNA and YSLEER. This CDR3 is 16 amino acids long. V lost 1 base to trimming and J lost 0 bases; unmatched junction nucleotides: 5.

J is TRBJ2-5 and V is TRBV2; the D is unclear. The CDR3 spans 13 residues. V gave up 0 bases and J gave up 9 bases, with 11 bases separating them. CDR1 and CDR2 from the germline V gene are SNHLY and FYNNEI. CDR3 sequence reads: CASSEARPGAQYF. The CDR3, as DNA: TGTGCCAGCAGTGAAGCGCGTCCTGGGGCCCAGTACTTC. The variable domain in full, completed from reference TRBV2 and TRBJ2-5, reads EPEVTQTPSHQVTQMGQEVILRCVPISNHLYFYWYRQILGQKVEFLVSFYNNEISEKSEIFDDQFSVERPDGSNFTLKIRSTKLEDSAMYFCASSEARPGAQYFGPGTRLLVL.

The chain recombines TRBV19 with TRBJ1-2; 8 bases match TRBD1. With 8 bases clipped from V and 3 bases from J, the junction kept 14 bases outside the gene matches. The CDR3 extends over 16 amino acids. Per germline, CDR1 LNHDA and CDR2 SQIVND (reference sequence). Here the CDR3 reads CASRRGGTGNHYGYTF. DNA of the CDR3: TGTGCCAGTCGCCGGGGGGGGACAGGTAATCACTATGGCTACACCTTC. Using reference TRBV19 and TRBJ1-2 for the parts outside the CDR3, the full variable domain is DGGITQSPKYLFRKEGQNVTLSCEQNLNHDAMYWYRQDPGQGLRLIYYSQIVNDFQKGDIAEGYSVSREKKESFPLTVTSAQKNPTAFYLCASRRGGTGNHYGYTFGSGTRLTVV.

The chain joins TRBV5-1 to TRBJ1-5; D possibly corresponds to TRBD1 (5 bases). Germline loops: CDR1 SGHRS, CDR2 YFSETQ. Trimming took off 5 bases at V and 5 bases at J, with 11 bases between the two ends. This CDR3 contains 13 residues. In nucleotides, the CDR3 is TGCGCCAGCAGTGCCATAGGGGATCAGCCCCAGCATTTT. As protein: CASSAIGDQPQHF.

The V and J genes are TRBV27 and TRBJ2-1; no definite D call. The V end was cut by 0 bases, the J end by 4 bases, with 4 bases between. The CDR3 length is 13 residues. CDR1 is MNHEY and CDR2 is SMNVEV in the germline V gene (reference sequence). CDR3 sequence reads: CASSLSSYNEQFF. The CDR3 DNA reads TGTGCCAGCAGTTTATCAAGTTACAATGAGCAGTTCTTC.